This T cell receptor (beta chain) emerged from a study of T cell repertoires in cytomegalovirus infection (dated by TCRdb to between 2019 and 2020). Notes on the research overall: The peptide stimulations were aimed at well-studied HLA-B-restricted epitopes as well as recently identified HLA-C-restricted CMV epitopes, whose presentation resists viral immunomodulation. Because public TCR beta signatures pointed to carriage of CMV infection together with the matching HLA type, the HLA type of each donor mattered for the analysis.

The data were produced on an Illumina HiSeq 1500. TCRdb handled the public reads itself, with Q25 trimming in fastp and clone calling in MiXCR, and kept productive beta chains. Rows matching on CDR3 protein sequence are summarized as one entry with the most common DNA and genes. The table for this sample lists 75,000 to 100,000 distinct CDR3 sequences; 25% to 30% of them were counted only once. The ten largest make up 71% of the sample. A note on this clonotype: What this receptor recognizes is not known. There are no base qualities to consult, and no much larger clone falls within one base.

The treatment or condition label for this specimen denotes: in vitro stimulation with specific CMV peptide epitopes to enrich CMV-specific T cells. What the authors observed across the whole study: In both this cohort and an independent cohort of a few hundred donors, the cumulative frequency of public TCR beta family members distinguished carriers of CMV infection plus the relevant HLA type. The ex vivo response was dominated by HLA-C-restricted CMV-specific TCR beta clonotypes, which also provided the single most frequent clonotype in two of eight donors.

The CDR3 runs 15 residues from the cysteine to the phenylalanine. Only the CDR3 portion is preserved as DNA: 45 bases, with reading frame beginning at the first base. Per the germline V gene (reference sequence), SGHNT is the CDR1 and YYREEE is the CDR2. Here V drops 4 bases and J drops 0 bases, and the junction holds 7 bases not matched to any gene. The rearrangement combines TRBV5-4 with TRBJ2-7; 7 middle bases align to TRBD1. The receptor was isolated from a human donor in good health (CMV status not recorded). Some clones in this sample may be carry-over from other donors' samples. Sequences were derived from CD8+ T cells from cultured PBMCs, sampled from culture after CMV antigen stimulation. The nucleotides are TGTGCCAGCAGCCCGGACAGGTTAAGCTCCTACGAGCAGTACTTC. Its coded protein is CASSPDRLSSYEQYF.